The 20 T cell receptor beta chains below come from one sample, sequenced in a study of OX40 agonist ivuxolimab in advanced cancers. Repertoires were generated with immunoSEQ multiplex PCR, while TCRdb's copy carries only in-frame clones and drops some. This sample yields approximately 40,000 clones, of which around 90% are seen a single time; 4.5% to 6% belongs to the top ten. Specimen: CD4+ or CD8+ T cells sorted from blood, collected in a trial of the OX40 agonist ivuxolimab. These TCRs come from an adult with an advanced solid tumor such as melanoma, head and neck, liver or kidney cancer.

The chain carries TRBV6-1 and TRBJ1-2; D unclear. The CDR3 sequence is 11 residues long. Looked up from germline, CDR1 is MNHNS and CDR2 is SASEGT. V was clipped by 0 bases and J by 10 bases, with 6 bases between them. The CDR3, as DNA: TGTGCCAGCAGTGAAGCGACCGTCTACACCTTC. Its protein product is CASSEATVYTF.

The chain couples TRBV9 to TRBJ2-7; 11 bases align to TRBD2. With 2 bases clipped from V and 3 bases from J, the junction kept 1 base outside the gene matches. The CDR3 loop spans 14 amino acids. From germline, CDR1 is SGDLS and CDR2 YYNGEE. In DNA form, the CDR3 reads TGTGCCAGCAGCGTTGGACTAGCGGGCTACGAGCAGTACTTC. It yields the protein CASSVGLAGYEQYF.

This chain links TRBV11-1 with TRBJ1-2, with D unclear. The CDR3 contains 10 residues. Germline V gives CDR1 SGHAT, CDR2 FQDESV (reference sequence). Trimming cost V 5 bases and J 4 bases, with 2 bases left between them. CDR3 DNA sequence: TGTGCCAGCAGCGCCTATGGCTACACCTTC. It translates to CASSAYGYTF.

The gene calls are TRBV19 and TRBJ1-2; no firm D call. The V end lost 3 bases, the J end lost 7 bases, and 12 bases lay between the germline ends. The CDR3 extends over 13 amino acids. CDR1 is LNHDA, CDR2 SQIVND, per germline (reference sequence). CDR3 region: CASSISSGGGYTF. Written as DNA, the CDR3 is TGTGCCAGTAGTATCTCATCGGGCGGTGGCTACACCTTC. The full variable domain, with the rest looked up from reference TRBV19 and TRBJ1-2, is DGGITQSPKYLFRKEGQNVTLSCEQNLNHDAMYWYRQDPGQGLRLIYYSQIVNDFQKGDIAEGYSVSREKKESFPLTVTSAQKNPTAFYLCASSISSGGGYTFGSGTRLTVV.

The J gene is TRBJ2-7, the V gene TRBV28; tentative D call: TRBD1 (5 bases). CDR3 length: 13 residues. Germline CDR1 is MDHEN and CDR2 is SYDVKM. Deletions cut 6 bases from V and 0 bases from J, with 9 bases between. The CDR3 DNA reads TGTGCCAGCAGCATAGACAGCTCCTACGAGCAGTACTTC. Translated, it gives CASSIDSSYEQYF. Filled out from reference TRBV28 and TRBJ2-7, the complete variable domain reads DVKVTQSSRYLVKRTGEKVFLECVQDMDHENMFWYRQDPGLGLRLIYFSYDVKMKEKGDIPEGYSVSREKKERFSLILESASTNQTSMYLCASSIDSSYEQYFGPGTRLTVT.

CDR3 in amino acids: CASSVELDPGNEQFF. CDR3 bases: TGTGCCAGCAGCGTAGAGCTGGACCCGGGAAATGAGCAGTTCTTC. V gene TRBV9 combines with J gene TRBJ2-1; possibly TRBD2 for D (5 bases). The CDR3 runs 15 residues. Per the germline V gene, CDR1 is SGDLS and CDR2 is YYNGEE. V was pared by 0 bases and J by 7 bases, with 14 bases between.

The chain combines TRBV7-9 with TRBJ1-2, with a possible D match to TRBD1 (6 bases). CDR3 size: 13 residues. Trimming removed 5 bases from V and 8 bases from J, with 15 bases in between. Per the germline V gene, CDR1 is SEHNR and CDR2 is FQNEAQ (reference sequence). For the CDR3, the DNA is TGTGCCAGCAGCCCGCAACAGGGCGGAGGCTACACCTTC. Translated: CASSPQQGGGYTF.

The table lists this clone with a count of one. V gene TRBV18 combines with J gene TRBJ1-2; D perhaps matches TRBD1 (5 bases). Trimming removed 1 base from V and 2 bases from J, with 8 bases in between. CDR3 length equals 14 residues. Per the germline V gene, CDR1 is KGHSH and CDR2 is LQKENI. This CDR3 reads CASSPQGVNYGYTF. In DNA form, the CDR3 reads TGTGCCAGCTCACCACAAGGGGTGAACTATGGCTACACCTTC.

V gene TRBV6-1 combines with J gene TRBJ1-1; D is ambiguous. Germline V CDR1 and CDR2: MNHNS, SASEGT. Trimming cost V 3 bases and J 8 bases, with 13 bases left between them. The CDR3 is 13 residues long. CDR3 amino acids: CASSDLRSLEAFF. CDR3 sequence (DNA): TGTGCCAGCAGTGACCTCAGAAGCCTAGAAGCTTTCTTT.

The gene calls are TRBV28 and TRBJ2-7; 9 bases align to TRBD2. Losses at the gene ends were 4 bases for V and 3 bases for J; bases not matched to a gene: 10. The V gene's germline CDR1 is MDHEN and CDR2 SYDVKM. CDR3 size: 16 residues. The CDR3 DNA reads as TGTGCCAGCAGTTCTCTAACGGGACTAGCCTTCTACGAGCAGTACTTC. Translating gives CASSSLTGLAFYEQYF.

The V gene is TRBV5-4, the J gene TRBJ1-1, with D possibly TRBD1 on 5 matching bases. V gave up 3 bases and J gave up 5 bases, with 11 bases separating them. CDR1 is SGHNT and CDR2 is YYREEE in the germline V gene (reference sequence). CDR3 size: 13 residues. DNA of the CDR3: TGTGCCAGCAGCTGGGGGTTCGGGACTGAAGCTTTCTTT. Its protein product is CASSWGFGTEAFF.

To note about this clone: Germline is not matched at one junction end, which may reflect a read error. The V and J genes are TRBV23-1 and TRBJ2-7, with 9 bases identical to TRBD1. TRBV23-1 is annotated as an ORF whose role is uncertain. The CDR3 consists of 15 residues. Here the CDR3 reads CASRNPGQGDYEQCF. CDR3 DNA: TGCGCCAGCAGGAACCCGGGACAGGGAGACTACGAGCAGTGCTTC.

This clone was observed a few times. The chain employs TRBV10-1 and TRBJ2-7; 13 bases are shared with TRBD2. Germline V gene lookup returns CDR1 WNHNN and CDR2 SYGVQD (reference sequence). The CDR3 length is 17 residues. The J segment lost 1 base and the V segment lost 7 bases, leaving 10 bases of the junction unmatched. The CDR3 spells CASNRTSGRMMSYEQYF. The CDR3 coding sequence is TGCGCCAGCAATAGGACTAGCGGGAGAATGATGTCCTACGAGCAGTACTTC.

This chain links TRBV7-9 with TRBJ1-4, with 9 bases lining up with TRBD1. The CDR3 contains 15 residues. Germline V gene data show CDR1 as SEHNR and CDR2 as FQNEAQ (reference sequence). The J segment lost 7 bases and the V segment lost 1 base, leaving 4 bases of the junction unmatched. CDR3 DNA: TGTGCCAGCAGCTTAGGGACAGGGGACACTGAAAAACTGTTTTTT. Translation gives CASSLGTGDTEKLFF.

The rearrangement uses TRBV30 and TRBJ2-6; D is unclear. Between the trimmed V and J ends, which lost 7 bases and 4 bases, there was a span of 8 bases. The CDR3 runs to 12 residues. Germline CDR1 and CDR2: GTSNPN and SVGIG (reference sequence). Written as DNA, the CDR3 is TGTGCCTCAGCGAACGGGGCCAACGTCCTGACTTTC. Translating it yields CASANGANVLTF.

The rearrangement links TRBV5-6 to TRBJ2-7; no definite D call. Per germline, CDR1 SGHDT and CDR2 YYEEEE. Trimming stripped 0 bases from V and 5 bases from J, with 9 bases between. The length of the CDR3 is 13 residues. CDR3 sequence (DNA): TGTGCCAGCAGCTTGGGTTCCTTCCACGAGCAGTACTTC. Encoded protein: CASSLGSFHEQYF.

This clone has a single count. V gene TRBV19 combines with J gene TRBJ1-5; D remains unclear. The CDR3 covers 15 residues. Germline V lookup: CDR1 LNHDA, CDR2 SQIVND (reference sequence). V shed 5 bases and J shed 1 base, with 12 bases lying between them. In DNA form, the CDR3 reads TGTGCCAGTAGTGCTATCAGAGGGAGCAATCAGCCCCAGCATTTT. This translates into CASSAIRGSNQPQHF.

CDR3 DNA sequence: TGTGCCAGTAGTATGGAGCAGGGGAGCACCGGGGAGCTGTTTTTT. Translated: CASSMEQGSTGELFF. The chain couples TRBV19 to TRBJ2-2, with D perhaps matching TRBD1 (6 bases). This CDR3 region has 15 residues. Trimming removed 3 bases from V and 4 bases from J, with 12 bases in between. The germline gives CDR1 LNHDA, CDR2 SQIVND (reference sequence). The full variable domain, in which reference TRBV19 and TRBJ2-2 provide the parts outside the CDR3, is DGGITQSPKYLFRKEGQNVTLSCEQNLNHDAMYWYRQDPGQGLRLIYYSQIVNDFQKGDIAEGYSVSREKKESFPLTVTSAQKNPTAFYLCASSMEQGSTGELFFGEGSRLTVL.

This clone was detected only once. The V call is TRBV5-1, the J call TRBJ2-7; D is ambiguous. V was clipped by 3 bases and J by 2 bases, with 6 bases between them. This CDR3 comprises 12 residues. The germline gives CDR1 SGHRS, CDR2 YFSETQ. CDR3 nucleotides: TGCGCCAGCAGCTCCTTCGCCTACGAGCAGTACTTC. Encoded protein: CASSSFAYEQYF.

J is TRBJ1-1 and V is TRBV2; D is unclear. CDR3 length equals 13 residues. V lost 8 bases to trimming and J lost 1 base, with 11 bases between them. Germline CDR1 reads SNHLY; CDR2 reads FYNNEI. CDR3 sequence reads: CASAQDPNTEAFF. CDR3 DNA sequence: TGTGCCAGCGCGCAGGACCCGAACACTGAAGCTTTCTTT.